Following are 8 T cell receptor beta chains from one sample sequenced in a study of T cells in Graves' hyperthyroidism and ophthalmopathy (dated by TCRdb to between 2018 and 2021). Library construction relied on multiplex PCR. Sequencer: Illumina HiSeq 2000. Amplification of TCR beta CDR3 regions was carried out from RNA transcripts. The TCR CDR3 was subjected to a first round of RT-PCR using the HTBI primer set and the Qiagen OneStep RT-PCR kit. TCRdb handled the public reads itself, with Q25 trimming in fastp and clone calling in MiXCR, and kept productive beta chains. One record per CDR3 amino acid sequence lists the most common genes and DNA. The sample table lists roughly 700,000 distinct CDR3 sequences, 17% of them with a count of one. Jointly, the top ten make up around 15% of the sample. Sequenced material: blood. Receptor source: a man in his forties or fifties with Graves' hyperthyroidism.

The rearrangement links TRBV15 to TRBJ2-3; D not certain. This CDR3 spans 16 amino acids. V gave up 2 bases and J gave up 2 bases, with 14 bases separating them. CDR1 LNHNV and CDR2 YYDKDF come from the germline V gene (reference sequence). For the CDR3, the DNA is TGTGCCACCAGCAGAAGGGTCGGGCGGTACACAGATACGCAGTATTTT. Translating it yields CATSRRVGRYTDTQYF. The full variable domain, rest sourced from reference TRBV15 and TRBJ2-3, is DAMVIQNPRYQVTQFGKPVTLSCSQTLNHNVMYWYQQKSSQAPKLLFHYYDKDFNNEADTPDNFQSRRPNTSFCFLDIRSPGLGDTAMYLCATSRRVGRYTDTQYFGPGTRLTVL.

The table lists this clonotype with many counts. The chain combines TRBV11-2 with TRBJ2-1, with a weak D call TRBD1 (5 bases). The germline gives CDR1 SGHAT, CDR2 FQNNGV. V gave up 7 bases and J gave up 8 bases, with 12 bases separating them. There are 12 residues in the CDR3. This CDR3 is CASTVRAHEQFF. In DNA, the CDR3 is TGTGCCAGCACCGTCAGGGCCCATGAGCAGTTCTTC.

The chain combines TRBV7-8 with TRBJ1-5; D is ambiguous. Germline lookup yields CDR1 SGHVS and CDR2 FQNEAQ. With 3 bases removed from V and 3 bases from J, the gap between germline ends came to 9 bases. The CDR3 covers 14 residues. CDR3 DNA sequence: TGTGCCAGCAGCTTTTCCAGTAACAATCAGCCCCAGCATTTT. It translates to CASSFSSNNQPQHF.

This clonotype was seen repeatedly, ten times or more. The chain couples TRBV28 to TRBJ1-1; 9 nucleotides agree with TRBD1. The ends lost 5 bases at V and 4 bases at J; junction bases unmatched: 14. The CDR3 totals 17 residues. Per the germline V gene, CDR1 is MDHEN and CDR2 is SYDVKM. The CDR3 coding sequence is TGTGCCAGCAGTCCCTGGGACAGGGACTTGATTACCACTGAAGCTTTCTTT. Translated, it gives CASSPWDRDLITTEAFF.

This chain uses TRBV3-1 with TRBJ1-1; tentative D call: TRBD1 (6 bases). This CDR3 comprises 11 residues. V lost 6 bases to trimming and J lost 8 bases, with 10 bases between them. Germline V gene lookup returns CDR1 LGHDT and CDR2 YNNKEL (reference sequence). DNA of the CDR3: TGTGCCAGCAGAAGGGGGGGAGAAGCTTTCTTT. Translating it yields CASRRGGEAFF.

Only a few counts were recorded for this clonotype. The CDR3 sequence is CASSITQGGNEKLFF. The CDR3, as DNA: TGTGCCAGTAGTATCACCCAGGGGGGTAATGAAAAACTGTTTTTT. The chain employs TRBV19 and TRBJ1-4; 7 bases fit TRBD1. Trimming cost V 3 bases and J 4 bases; bases outside gene matches: 5. There are 15 residues in the CDR3. Germline values: CDR1 LNHDA, CDR2 SQIVND (reference sequence). The full variable domain, in which reference TRBV19 and TRBJ1-4 provide the parts outside the CDR3, is DGGITQSPKYLFRKEGQNVTLSCEQNLNHDAMYWYRQDPGQGLRLIYYSQIVNDFQKGDIAEGYSVSREKKESFPLTVTSAQKNPTAFYLCASSITQGGNEKLFFGSGTQLSVL.

This clonotype appeared many times. This chain links TRBV24-1 with TRBJ1-2, with TRBD1 matching 7 bases. V lost 10 bases to trimming and J lost 0 bases; unmatched junction nucleotides: 16. The length of the CDR3 is 17 residues. Germline values: CDR1 KGHDR, CDR2 SFDVKD. The CDR3 here is CATDLTGFLSANYGYTF. DNA for the CDR3: TGTGCCACAGACTTGACAGGGTTTTTGAGCGCTAACTATGGCTACACCTTC.

The chain employs TRBV6-1 and TRBJ1-1; D is unclear. Germline CDR1 is MNHNS and CDR2 is SASEGT. Trimming shortened V by 5 bases and J by 0 bases, and 10 bases separated the two germline ends. This CDR3 has 14 residues. The CDR3 sequence is CASSQTTLNTEAFF. As DNA, the CDR3 is TGTGCCAGCAGTCAAACAACCCTGAACACTGAAGCTTTCTTT.